The clone carrying this TCR beta chain has just one count. What it binds is unknown. The sample is drawn from a study of T cell responses to AZD1222 COVID-19 vaccine. Points from the study as a whole: White British ancestry dominated among donors, who included more females, and clonal diversity was possibly underestimated. Baseline testing showed seropositivity in only a handful of AZD1222 recipients.

TCRdb's table, derived via immunoSEQ multiplex PCR, lists solely in-frame clones and lacks some. The table has around 130,000 clones, 75% to 95% seen once. Germline values: CDR1 SGHTA, CDR2 FQGNSA. The V and J ends lost 2 bases and 5 bases respectively, with 10 bases between them. The CDR3 has 15 amino acids. This chain connects TRBV7-2 to TRBJ1-6, with D perhaps TRBD1 (6 bases). The sequence came from an adult who received the MenACWY meningococcal vaccine as a control. This sample comprised peripheral blood, obtained 28 days after the second dose of the MenACWY control vaccine. The CDR3 DNA reads as TGTGCCAGCAGCTTATTGGGGGCCGATAATTCACCCCTCCACTTT. Its protein product is CASSLLGADNSPLHF.